This T cell receptor beta chain stems from a study of early T cells in non-severe SARS-CoV-2 infection. For the study at large: Sequencing input comprised bulk RNA from unsorted whole blood; chain pairing was not available.

This clonotype was detected many times. What it recognizes is unknown. The limits of the CDR3 on the DNA are not certain, so only TCRdb's listed CDR3 is given. Germline V gives CDR1 SGHTA, CDR2 FQGNSA. The CDR3 totals 16 residues, both ends included. Overall study findings and caveats: The VDJdb matching leaned toward anti-spike CD8 responses and overlooked private and CD4 specificities.

Individual cDNA molecules were tagged with unique molecular identifiers. From the 5' RACE reads, TCRdb called clonotypes with MiXCR, one entry per CDR3 protein. The repertoire holds roughly 83,000 distinct CDR3 sequences, with roughly 12% as singletons. The chain is built from TRBV7-2 and TRBJ2-2; the table's D call of TRBD2 was not tested on the DNA. This receptor was taken from an adult who was a healthcare worker with PCR-confirmed SARS-CoV-2 infection or an uninfected control (not recorded which). The input for sequencing was whole blood, taken at baseline. CDR3 loop: CASSSSGGRHRGAVFF.